A selection of T cell receptor beta chains follows, all from one sample in a study of identical twins. TCRdb ran MiXCR on the 5' RACE reads and lists one entry per CDR3 protein. The sample lists approximately 230,000 distinct CDR3 sequences; approximately 5.9% were seen once. These data are also associated with another study on T cells expressing NK-cell markers.

The specimen sequenced was CD8+ T cells sorted from blood. These receptors were collected from a woman in her late teens or twenties in good health. CDR3s include the opening cysteine and the closing phenylalanine or tryptophan. The order of the fields is J gene, clone size, V gene, D gene, CDR3 length, CDR3 protein, CDR3 DNA. The D gene is left open where the match is weak. Some rows mark clone size as missing; the rest say once, few, many or name a class of expanded clone.

j_call: TRBJ1-1; clone_size: .; v_call: TRBV12-3/TRBV12-4; d_call: TRBD1; cdr3_length: 14; cdr3_aa: CASSPHENRGEAFF; cdr3_nt: TGTGCCAGCAGTCCCCACGAAAACAGGGGCGAAGCTTTCTTT
j_call: TRBJ2-1; clone_size: .; v_call: TRBV2; d_call: .; cdr3_length: 13; cdr3_aa: CAITPDEYNEQFF; cdr3_nt: TGTGCCATTACCCCGGATGAGTACAATGAGCAGTTCTTC
j_call: TRBJ2-3; clone_size: many; v_call: TRBV6-5; d_call: TRBD1; cdr3_length: 18; cdr3_aa: CASSSPSLPTGNTDTQYF; cdr3_nt: TGTGCCAGCAGTTCTCCAAGCCTACCGACAGGGAACACAGATACGCAGTATTTT
j_call: TRBJ2-7; clone_size: .; v_call: TRBV11-2; d_call: TRBD2; cdr3_length: 15; cdr3_aa: CASSLLAGASYEQYF; cdr3_nt: TGTGCCAGCAGCTTACTAGCGGGAGCATCCTACGAGCAGTACTTC
j_call: TRBJ1-5; clone_size: .; v_call: TRBV6-5; d_call: .; cdr3_length: 16; cdr3_aa: CASSSTGLGSNQPQHF; cdr3_nt: TGTGCCAGCAGTTCCACAGGGTTGGGGAGCAATCAGCCCCAGCATTTT
j_call: TRBJ2-7; clone_size: few; v_call: TRBV11-1; d_call: .; cdr3_length: 14; cdr3_aa: CASSLWDSNYEQYF; cdr3_nt: TGTGCCAGCAGCTTATGGGACTCAAACTACGAGCAGTACTTC
j_call: TRBJ2-5; clone_size: .; v_call: TRBV20-1; d_call: TRBD2; cdr3_length: 16; cdr3_aa: CCAREGEGTWGETQYF; cdr3_nt: TGCTGTGCTAGAGAAGGGGAGGGTACTTGGGGAGAGACCCAGTACTTC
j_call: TRBJ2-1; clone_size: few; v_call: TRBV12-3/TRBV12-4; d_call: TRBD1; cdr3_length: 11; cdr3_aa: CASSPGQEQFF; cdr3_nt: TGTGCCAGCAGTCCGGGACAGGAGCAGTTCTTC
j_call: TRBJ2-2; clone_size: many; v_call: TRBV7-9; d_call: .; cdr3_length: 15; cdr3_aa: CASRKVGGLTGELFF; cdr3_nt: TGTGCCAGCAGAAAAGTCGGGGGTTTAACCGGGGAGCTGTTTTTT
j_call: TRBJ1-5; clone_size: .; v_call: TRBV27; d_call: .; cdr3_length: 14; cdr3_aa: CASSTQGSNQPQHF; cdr3_nt: TGTGCCAGCAGTACTCAGGGTTCCAATCAGCCCCAGCATTTT
j_call: TRBJ2-7; clone_size: many; v_call: TRBV10-3; d_call: .; cdr3_length: 12; cdr3_aa: CAISPGVYEQYF; cdr3_nt: TGTGCCATCAGCCCGGGGGTCTACGAGCAGTACTTC
j_call: TRBJ1-3; clone_size: few; v_call: TRBV20-1; d_call: TRBD1; cdr3_length: 15; cdr3_aa: CSARVGTGTGNTIYF; cdr3_nt: TGCAGTGCTAGAGTCGGGACAGGGACTGGAAACACCATATATTTT
j_call: TRBJ2-2; clone_size: few; v_call: TRBV20-1; d_call: .; cdr3_length: 14; cdr3_aa: CSARDLHSTGELFF; cdr3_nt: TGCAGTGCTAGAGATTTACATAGCACCGGGGAGCTGTTTTTT
j_call: TRBJ1-5; clone_size: .; v_call: TRBV27; d_call: .; cdr3_length: 15; cdr3_aa: CASSLSAGGTEPQHF; cdr3_nt: TGTGCCAGCAGTTTATCCGCGGGAGGGACGGAGCCCCAGCATTTT
j_call: TRBJ2-3; clone_size: many; v_call: TRBV4-1; d_call: .; cdr3_length: 13; cdr3_aa: CASSPLVADTQYF; cdr3_nt: TGCGCCAGCAGCCCGCTCGTGGCAGATACGCAGTATTTT
j_call: TRBJ2-1; clone_size: many; v_call: TRBV12-3/TRBV12-4; d_call: TRBD1; cdr3_length: 13; cdr3_aa: CASSQGQDSKWFF; cdr3_nt: TGTGCCAGCAGTCAGGGACAGGATTCAAAATGGTTCTTC
j_call: TRBJ2-1; clone_size: many; v_call: TRBV12-3/TRBV12-4; d_call: TRBD1; cdr3_length: 15; cdr3_aa: CASSPGQGFRNEQFF; cdr3_nt: TGTGCCAGCAGTCCTGGACAGGGTTTTAGGAATGAGCAGTTCTTC